This TCR beta chain was profiled in a study of early T cells in non-severe SARS-CoV-2 infection. Overall study context: From unsorted whole blood, bulk RNA was sequenced, and the chains remained unpaired.

Trimming left V 6 bases short and J 5 bases short, with 20 bases between. CDR3 length: 15 residues. Germline CDR1 MNHEY, CDR2 SMNVEV (reference sequence). TCRdb ran MiXCR on the 5' RACE reads and lists one entry per CDR3 protein. The repertoire has about 83,000 distinct CDR3 sequences, about 9.4% of them found once; the top ten carry about 8.2%. This clonotype was found many times. This chain connects TRBV27 to TRBJ2-7, with D perhaps TRBD1 or TRBD2 (5 bases each). The clonotype was recovered from an adult who was a healthcare worker with PCR-confirmed SARS-CoV-2 infection or an uninfected control (not recorded which). Sequenced here: whole blood, sampled at baseline. In DNA form, the CDR3 reads TGTGCCAGCAGCCTCCCGGGGCCCCCACGGGACGAGCAGTACTTC. This gives the protein CASSLPGPPRDEQYF.